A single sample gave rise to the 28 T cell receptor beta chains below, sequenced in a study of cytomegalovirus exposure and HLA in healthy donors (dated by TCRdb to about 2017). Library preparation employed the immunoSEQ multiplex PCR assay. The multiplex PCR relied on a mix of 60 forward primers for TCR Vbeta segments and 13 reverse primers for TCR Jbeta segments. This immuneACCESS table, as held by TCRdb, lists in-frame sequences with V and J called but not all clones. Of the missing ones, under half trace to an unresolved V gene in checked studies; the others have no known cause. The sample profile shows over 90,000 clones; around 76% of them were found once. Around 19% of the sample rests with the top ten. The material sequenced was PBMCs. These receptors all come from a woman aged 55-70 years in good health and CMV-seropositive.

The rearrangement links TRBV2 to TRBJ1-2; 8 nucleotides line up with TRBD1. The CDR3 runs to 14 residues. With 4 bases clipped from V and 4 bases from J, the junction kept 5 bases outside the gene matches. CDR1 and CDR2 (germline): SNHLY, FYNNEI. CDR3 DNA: TGTGCCAGCAGTGTCGGACAGGGCCCCTATGGCTACACCTTC. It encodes CASSVGQGPYGYTF.

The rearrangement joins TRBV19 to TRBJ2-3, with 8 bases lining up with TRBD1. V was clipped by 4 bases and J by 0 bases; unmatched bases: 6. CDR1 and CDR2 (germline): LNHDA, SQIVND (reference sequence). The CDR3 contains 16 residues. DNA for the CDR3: TGTGCCAGTAGTACCGACAGGGGTTGGAGCACAGATACGCAGTATTTT. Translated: CASSTDRGWSTDTQYF. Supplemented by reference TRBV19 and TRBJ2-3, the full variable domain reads DGGITQSPKYLFRKEGQNVTLSCEQNLNHDAMYWYRQDPGQGLRLIYYSQIVNDFQKGDIAEGYSVSREKKESFPLTVTSAQKNPTAFYLCASSTDRGWSTDTQYFGPGTRLTVL.

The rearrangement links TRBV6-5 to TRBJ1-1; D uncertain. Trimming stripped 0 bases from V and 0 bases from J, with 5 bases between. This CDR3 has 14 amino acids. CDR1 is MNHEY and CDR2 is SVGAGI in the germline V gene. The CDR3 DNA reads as TGTGCCAGCAGTTACTCGAGGATGAACACTGAAGCTTTCTTT. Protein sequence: CASSYSRMNTEAFF.

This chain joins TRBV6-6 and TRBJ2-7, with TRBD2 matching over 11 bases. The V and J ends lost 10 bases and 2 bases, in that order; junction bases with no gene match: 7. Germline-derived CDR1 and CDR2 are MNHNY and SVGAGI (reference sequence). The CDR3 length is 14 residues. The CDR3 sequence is CATAGLADTYEQYF. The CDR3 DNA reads TGTGCCACCGCGGGACTAGCGGATACCTACGAGCAGTACTTC.

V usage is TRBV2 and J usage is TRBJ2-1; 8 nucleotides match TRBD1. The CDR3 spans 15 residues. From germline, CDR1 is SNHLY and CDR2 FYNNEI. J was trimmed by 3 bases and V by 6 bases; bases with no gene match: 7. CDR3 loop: CASSPTGGIYNEQFF. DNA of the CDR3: TGTGCCAGCAGCCCTACAGGGGGAATCTACAATGAGCAGTTCTTC.

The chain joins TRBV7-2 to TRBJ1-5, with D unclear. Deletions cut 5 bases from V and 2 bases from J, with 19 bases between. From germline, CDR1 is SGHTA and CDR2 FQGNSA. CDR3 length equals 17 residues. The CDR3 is CASSPRAGSTGNQPQHF. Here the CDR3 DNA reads TGTGCCAGCAGCCCGCGGGCGGGTTCAACGGGCAATCAGCCCCAGCATTTT.

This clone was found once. CDR3 loop: CASSRDGGVNGAFF. The CDR3 bases are TGTGCCAGCAGCAGGGATGGGGGGGTAAATGGAGCTTTCTTT. This chain connects TRBV9 to TRBJ1-1, with D tentatively TRBD1 (5 bases). The V end was cut by 4 bases, the J end by 10 bases, with 20 bases between. This CDR3 is 14 amino acids long. From germline, CDR1 is SGDLS and CDR2 YYNGEE. Based on the CDR3 plus reference TRBV9 and TRBJ1-1, the full variable domain is DSGVTQTPKHLITATGQRVTLRCSPRSGDLSVYWYQQSLDQGLQFLIQYYNGEERAKGNILERFSAQQFPDLHSELNLSSLELGDSALYFCASSRDGGVNGAFFGQGTRLTVV.

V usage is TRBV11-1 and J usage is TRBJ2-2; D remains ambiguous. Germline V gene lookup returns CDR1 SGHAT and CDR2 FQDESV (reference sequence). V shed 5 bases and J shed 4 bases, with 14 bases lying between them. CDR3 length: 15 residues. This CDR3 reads CASSPAQTTTGELFF. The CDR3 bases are TGTGCCAGCAGCCCTGCACAGACAACCACCGGGGAGCTGTTTTTT.

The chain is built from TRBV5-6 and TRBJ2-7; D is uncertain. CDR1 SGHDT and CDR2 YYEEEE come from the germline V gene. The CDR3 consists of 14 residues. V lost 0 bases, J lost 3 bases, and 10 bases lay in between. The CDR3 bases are TGTGCCAGCAGCTTGGTTGGCAGGTACTACGAGCAGTACTTC. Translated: CASSLVGRYYEQYF.

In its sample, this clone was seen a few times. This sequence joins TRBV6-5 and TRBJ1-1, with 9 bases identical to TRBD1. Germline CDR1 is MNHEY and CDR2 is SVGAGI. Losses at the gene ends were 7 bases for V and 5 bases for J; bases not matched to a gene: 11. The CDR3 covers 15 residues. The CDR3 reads CASTSDRGGLTEAFF. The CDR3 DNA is TGTGCCAGCACCTCGGACAGGGGAGGTTTAACTGAAGCTTTCTTT.

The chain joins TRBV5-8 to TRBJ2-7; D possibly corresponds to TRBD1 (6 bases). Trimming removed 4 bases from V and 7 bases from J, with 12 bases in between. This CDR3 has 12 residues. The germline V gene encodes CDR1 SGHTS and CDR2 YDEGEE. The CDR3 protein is CASSETGTEQYF. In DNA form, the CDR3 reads TGTGCCAGCAGCGAAACCGGGACAGAGCAGTACTTC.

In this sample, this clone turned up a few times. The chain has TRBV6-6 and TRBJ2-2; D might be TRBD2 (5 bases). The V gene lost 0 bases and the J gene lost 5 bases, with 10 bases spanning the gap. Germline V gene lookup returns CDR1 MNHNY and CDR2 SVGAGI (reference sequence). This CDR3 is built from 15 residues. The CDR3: CASSYSRAATGELFF. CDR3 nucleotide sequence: TGTGCCAGCAGTTACTCGAGGGCAGCTACCGGGGAGCTGTTTTTT.

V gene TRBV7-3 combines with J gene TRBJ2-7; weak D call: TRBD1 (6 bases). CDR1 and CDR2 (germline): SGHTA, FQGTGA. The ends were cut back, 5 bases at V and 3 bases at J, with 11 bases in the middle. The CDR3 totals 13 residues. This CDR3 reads CASSPGQHYEQYF. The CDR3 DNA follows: TGTGCCAGCAGCCCGGGACAACACTACGAGCAGTACTTC.

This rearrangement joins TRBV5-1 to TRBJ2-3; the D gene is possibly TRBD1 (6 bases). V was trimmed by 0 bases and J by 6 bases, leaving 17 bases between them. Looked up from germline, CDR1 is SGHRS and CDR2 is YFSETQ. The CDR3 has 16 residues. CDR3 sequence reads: CASSLAIGQSSDTQYF. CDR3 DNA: TGCGCCAGCAGCTTGGCCATAGGACAGTCCTCCGATACGCAGTATTTT. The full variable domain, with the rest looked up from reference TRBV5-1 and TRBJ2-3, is KAGVTQTPRYLIKTRGQQVTLSCSPISGHRSVSWYQQTPGQGLQFLFEYFSETQRNKGNFPGRFSGRQFSNSRSEMNVSTLELGDSALYLCASSLAIGQSSDTQYFGPGTRLTVL.

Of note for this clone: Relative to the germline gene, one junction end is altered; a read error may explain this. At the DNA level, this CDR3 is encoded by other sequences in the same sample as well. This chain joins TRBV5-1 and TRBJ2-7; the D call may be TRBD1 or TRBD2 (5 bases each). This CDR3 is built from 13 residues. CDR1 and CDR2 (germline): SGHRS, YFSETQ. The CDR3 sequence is CASSLRGGVEQYF. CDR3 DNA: TGCGCTAGCAGCTTGAGGGGTGGGGTCGAGCAGTACTTC.

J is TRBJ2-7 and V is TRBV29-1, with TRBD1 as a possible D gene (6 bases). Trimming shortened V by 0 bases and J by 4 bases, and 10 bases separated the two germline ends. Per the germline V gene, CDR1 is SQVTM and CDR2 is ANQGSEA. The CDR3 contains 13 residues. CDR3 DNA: TGCAGCGTTGAAGATCAGGGGTCGTACGAGCAGTACTTC. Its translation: CSVEDQGSYEQYF.

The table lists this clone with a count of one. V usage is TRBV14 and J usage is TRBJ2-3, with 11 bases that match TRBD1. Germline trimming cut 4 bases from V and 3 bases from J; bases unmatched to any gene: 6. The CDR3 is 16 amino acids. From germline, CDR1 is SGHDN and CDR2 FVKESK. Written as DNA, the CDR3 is TGTGCCAGCAGCCCTCGGACAGGGGGCCGTACAGATACGCAGTATTTT. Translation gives CASSPRTGGRTDTQYF.

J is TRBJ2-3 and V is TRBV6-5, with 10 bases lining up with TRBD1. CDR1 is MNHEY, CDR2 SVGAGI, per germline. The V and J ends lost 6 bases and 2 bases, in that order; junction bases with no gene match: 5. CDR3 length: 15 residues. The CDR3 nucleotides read TGTGCCAGCAGCGGGACAGGGGCCCTCACAGATACGCAGTATTTT. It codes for CASSGTGALTDTQYF.

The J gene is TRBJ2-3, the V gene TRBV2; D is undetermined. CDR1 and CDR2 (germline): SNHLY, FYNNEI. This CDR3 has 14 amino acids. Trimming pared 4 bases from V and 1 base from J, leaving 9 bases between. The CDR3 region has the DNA TGTGCCAGCAGTGTTGTTTCAGGCACAGATACGCAGTATTTT. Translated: CASSVVSGTDTQYF.

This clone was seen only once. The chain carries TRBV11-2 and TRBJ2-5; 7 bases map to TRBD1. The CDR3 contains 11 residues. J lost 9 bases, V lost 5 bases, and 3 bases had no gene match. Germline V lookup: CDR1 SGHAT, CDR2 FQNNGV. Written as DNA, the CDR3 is TGTGCCAGCAGCCCCGACAGGGCCCAGTACTTC. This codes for CASSPDRAQYF.

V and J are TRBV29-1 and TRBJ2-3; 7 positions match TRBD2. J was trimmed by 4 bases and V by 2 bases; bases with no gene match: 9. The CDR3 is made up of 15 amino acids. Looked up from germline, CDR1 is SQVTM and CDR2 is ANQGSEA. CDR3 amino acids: CSVESWTRGSDTQYF. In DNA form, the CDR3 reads TGCAGCGTTGAATCGTGGACTAGAGGATCAGATACGCAGTATTTT.

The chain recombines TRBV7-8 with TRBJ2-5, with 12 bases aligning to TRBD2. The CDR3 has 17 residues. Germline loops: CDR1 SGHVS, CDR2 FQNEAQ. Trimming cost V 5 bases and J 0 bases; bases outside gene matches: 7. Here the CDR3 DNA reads TGTGCCAGCAGCCCAGGACTAGCGGGAACGTACCAAGAGACCCAGTACTTC. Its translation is CASSPGLAGTYQETQYF.

CDR3 protein: CASRRTALNEQFF. CDR3 coding DNA: TGTGCCAGCAGGAGGACAGCCCTAAATGAGCAGTTCTTC. The chain recombines TRBV27 with TRBJ2-1, with D tentatively TRBD1 (6 bases). The length of the CDR3 is 13 residues. Germline values: CDR1 MNHEY, CDR2 SMNVEV (reference sequence). The V and J ends lost 6 bases and 7 bases respectively, with 13 bases between them.

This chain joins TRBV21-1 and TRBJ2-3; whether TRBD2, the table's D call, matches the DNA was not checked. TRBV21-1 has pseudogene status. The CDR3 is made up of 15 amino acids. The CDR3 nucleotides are TGTGCCAGCAGCAAAAGCGGGGGGCATCAAGATACGCAGTATTTT. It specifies CASSKSGGHQDTQYF.

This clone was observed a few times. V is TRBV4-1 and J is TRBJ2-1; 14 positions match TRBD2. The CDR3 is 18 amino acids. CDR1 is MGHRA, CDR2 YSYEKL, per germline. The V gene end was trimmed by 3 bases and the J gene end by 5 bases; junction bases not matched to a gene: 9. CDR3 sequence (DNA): TGCGCCAGCAGCCAGGGGACTAGCGGGAGAAGGAACCACAATGAGCAGTTCTTC. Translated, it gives CASSQGTSGRRNHNEQFF.

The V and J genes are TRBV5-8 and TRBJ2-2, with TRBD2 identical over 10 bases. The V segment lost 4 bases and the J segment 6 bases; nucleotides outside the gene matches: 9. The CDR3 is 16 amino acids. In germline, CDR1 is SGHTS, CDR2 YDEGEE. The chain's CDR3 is CASSVTSGRVAGELFF. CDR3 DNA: TGTGCCAGCAGCGTTACGAGCGGGAGGGTTGCCGGGGAGCTGTTTTTT.

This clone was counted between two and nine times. The CDR3 here is CASSLAGGVVHNEQFF. DNA of the CDR3: TGTGCCAGCAGCTTGGCCGGGGGAGTGGTTCACAATGAGCAGTTCTTC. The chain combines TRBV5-4 with TRBJ2-1; the D gene is possibly TRBD2 (6 bases). The length of the CDR3 is 16 residues. The V gene's germline CDR1 is SGHNT and CDR2 YYREEE (reference sequence). The V gene lost 0 bases and the J gene lost 5 bases, with 15 bases spanning the gap.

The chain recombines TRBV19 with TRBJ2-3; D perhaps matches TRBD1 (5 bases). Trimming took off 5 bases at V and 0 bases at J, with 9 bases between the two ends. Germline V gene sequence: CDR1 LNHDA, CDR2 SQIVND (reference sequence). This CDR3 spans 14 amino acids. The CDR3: CASSSRQSTDTQYF. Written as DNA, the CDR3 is TGTGCCAGTAGTTCCCGACAGAGCACAGATACGCAGTATTTT.